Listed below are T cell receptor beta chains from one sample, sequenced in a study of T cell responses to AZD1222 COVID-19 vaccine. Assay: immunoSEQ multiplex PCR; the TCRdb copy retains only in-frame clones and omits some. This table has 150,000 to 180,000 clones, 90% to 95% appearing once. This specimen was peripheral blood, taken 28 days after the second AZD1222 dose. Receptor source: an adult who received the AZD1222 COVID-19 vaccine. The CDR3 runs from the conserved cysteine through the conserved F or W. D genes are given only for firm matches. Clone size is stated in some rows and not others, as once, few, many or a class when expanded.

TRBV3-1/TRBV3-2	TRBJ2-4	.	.	CASSAAGAQNIQYF	TGTGCCAGCAGCGCGGCGGGGGCACAAAACATTCAGTACTTC
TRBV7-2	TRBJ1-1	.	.	CASSWVQGGTEAFF	TGTGCCAGCAGCTGGGTTCAGGGCGGCACTGAAGCTTTCTTT
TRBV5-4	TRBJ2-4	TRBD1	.	CASSSRVGQGLGIQYF	TGTGCCAGCAGCTCCCGCGTAGGACAGGGTTTAGGCATTCAGTACTTC
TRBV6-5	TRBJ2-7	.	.	CASSYSGYYEQYF	TGTGCCAGCAGTTACTCAGGGTACTACGAGCAGTACTTC
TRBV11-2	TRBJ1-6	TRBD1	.	CASSPRQGRISPLHF	TGTGCCAGCAGCCCCCGACAGGGGCGCATTTCACCCCTCCACTTT
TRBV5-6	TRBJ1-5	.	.	CASSFGLAGPQHF	TGTGCCAGCAGCTTTGGGCTCGCGGGGCCCCAGCATTTT
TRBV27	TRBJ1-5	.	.	CASSLRRDGQPQHF	TGTGCCAGCAGTTTACGCAGGGATGGCCAGCCCCAGCATTTT
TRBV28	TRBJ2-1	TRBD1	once	CASSFEGAAGQFF	TGTGCCAGCAGTTTCGAGGGGGCAGCCGGGCAGTTCTTC
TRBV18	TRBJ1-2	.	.	CASSPPSAFYGYTF	TGTGCCAGCTCACCACCCTCAGCCTTCTATGGCTACACCTTC
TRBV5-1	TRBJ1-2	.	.	CASSPTEAGYGYTF	TGCGCCAGCAGCCCGACCGAGGCGGGCTATGGCTACACCTTC
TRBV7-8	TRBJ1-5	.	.	CASSPGPGLPQHF	TGTGCCAGCAGCCCAGGGCCAGGTCTTCCCCAGCATTTT
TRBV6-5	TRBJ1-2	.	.	CASTQGEGYTF	TGTGCCAGCACCCAAGGGGAGGGCTACACCTTC